This T cell receptor (beta chain) appears in the sequencing data of a study of human CD8 memory T cell subsets. CDR1 is SQVTM and CDR2 is ANQGSEA in the germline V gene. This CDR3 is 15 amino acids long. By frequency, this clonotype is medium-sized. Scientists made TCR beta libraries using UMI-labeled 5' RACE. From its re-call of the 5' RACE reads, TCRdb lists each CDR3 protein once, without DNA. Its table lists roughly 6,800 distinct CDR3 sequences. This chain joins TRBV29-1 and TRBJ2-3; TCRdb's D call, TRBD2, is unchecked because there is no DNA. Sequenced material: CD8+ T cells from PBMCs. This clonotype was obtained from a human donor in good health. The CDR3 sequence: CSVGGLGTLADTQYF.